This T cell receptor (beta chain) appears in the sequencing data of a study of T-cell reconstitution after alpha-beta-depleted transplantation in children. To note about this clonotype: One end of the junction fails to match germline, which may point to a read error.

The TCRbeta library incorporated unique molecular identifiers. A single record per CDR3 protein comes from TCRdb applying MiXCR to the PCR reads. The sample has 350,000 to 500,000 distinct CDR3 sequences; around two fifths are singletons. The receptor was isolated from a girl aged 2-10 years with aplastic anemia, due to receive a stem cell transplant. The material was PBMCs, obtained before TCRalphabeta/CD19-depleted stem cell transplant.

The CDR3, as DNA: TGCGCCAGCACGCAGGGGGTGAACACTGAAGCTTTCTTT. Translation gives CASTQGVNTEAFF. The rearrangement links TRBV18 to TRBJ1-1, with 7 nucleotides matching TRBD1. Germline CDR1 is KGHSH and CDR2 is LQKENI. This CDR3 has 13 residues.